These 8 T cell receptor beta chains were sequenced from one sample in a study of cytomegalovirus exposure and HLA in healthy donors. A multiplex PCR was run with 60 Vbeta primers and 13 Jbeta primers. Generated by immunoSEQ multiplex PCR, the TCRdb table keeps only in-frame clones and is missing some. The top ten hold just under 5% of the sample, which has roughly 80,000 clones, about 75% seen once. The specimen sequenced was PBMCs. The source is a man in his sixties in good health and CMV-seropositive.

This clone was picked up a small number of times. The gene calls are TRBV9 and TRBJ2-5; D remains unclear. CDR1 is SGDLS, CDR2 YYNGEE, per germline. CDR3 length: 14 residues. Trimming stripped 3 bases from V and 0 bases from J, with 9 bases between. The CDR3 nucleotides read TGTGCCAGCAGCGCCTCTTTGTACCAAGAGACCCAGTACTTC. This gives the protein CASSASLYQETQYF.

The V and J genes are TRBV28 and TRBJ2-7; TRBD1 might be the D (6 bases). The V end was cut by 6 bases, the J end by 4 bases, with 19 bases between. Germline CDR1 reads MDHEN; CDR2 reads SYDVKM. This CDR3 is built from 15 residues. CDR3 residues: CASRSGHLRGYEQYF. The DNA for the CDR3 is TGTGCCAGCAGATCGGGACACCTACGCGGGTACGAGCAGTACTTC.

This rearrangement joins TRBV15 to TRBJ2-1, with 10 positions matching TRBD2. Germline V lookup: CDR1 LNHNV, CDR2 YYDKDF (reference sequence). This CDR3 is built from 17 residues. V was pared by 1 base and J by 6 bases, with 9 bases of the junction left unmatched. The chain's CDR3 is CATSRVRSSGGRNEQFF. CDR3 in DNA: TGTGCCACCAGCAGAGTTCGATCTAGCGGGGGACGCAATGAGCAGTTCTTC.

CDR3 coding DNA: TGTGCCAGCAAGGAGGCTCATGTCTTTAGCGGGGAGCTGTTTTTT. Translation: CASKEAHVFSGELFF. The rearrangement joins TRBV2 to TRBJ2-2; possible D gene TRBD2, 5 bases. This CDR3 contains 15 residues. Germline values: CDR1 SNHLY, CDR2 FYNNEI. The ends were cut back, 7 bases at V and 7 bases at J, with 19 bases in the middle.

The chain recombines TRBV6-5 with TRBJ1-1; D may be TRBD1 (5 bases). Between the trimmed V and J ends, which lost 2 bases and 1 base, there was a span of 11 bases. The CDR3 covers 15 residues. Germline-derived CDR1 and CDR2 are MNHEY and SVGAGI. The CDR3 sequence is CASSYRRTSNTEAFF. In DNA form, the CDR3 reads TGTGCCAGCAGTTACCGCAGGACATCGAACACTGAAGCTTTCTTT.

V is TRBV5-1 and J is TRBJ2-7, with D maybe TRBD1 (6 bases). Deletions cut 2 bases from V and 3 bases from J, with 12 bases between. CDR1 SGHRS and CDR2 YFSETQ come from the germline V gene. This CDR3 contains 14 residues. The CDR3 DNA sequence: TGCGCCAGCAGCTTATCAGGGGATGTCTACGAGCAGTACTTC. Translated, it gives CASSLSGDVYEQYF.

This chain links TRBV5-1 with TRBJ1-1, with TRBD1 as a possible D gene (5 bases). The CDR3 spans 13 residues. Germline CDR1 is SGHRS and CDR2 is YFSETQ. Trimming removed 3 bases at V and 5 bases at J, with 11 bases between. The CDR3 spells CASSSRGHTEAFF. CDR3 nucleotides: TGCGCCAGCAGCTCCAGAGGACATACTGAAGCTTTCTTT.

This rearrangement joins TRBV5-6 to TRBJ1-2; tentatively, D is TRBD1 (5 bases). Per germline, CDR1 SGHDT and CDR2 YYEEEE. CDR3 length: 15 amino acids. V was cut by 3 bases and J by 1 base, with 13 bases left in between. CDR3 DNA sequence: TGTGCCAGCAGCTGGGGGTCGGGGGATAACTATGGCTACACCTTC. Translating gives CASSWGSGDNYGYTF.